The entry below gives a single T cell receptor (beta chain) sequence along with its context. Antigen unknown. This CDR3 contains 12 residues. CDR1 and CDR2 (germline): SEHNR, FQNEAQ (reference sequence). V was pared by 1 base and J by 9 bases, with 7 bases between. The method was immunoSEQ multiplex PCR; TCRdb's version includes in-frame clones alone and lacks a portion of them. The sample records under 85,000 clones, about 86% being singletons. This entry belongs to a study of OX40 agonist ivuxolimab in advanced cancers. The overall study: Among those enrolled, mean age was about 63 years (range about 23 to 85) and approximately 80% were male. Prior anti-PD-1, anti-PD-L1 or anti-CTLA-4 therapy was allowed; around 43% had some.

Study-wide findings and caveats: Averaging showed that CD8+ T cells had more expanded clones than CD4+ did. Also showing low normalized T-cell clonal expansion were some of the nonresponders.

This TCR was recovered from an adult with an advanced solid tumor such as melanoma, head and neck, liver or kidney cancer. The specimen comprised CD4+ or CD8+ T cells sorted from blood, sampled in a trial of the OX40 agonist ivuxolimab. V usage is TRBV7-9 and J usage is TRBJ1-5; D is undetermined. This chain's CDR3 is CASSLDFRPQHF. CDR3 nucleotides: TGTGCCAGCAGCTTAGATTTCCGGCCCCAGCATTTT.